This T cell receptor (beta chain) was sequenced for a study of blood T cell repertoires in COVID-19. CDR1 is SGDLS, CDR2 YYNGEE, per germline. Germline trimming cut 4 bases from V and 3 bases from J; bases unmatched to any gene: 6. The CDR3 is made up of 14 amino acids. In its sample, this clone was seen once. Clones were read by immunoSEQ multiplex PCR, and TCRdb kept only the in-frame ones, dropping some. Among tens of thousands of clones listed, around 91% were seen once. Sequenced: peripheral blood. V and J are TRBV9 and TRBJ1-1, with 7 nucleotides matching TRBD1. The sequence came from a man between 70 and 80 years old with active or convalescent COVID-19. CDR3 residues: CASSTRDSHTEAFF. CDR3 coding DNA: TGTGCCAGCAGCACTCGGGACAGCCACACTGAAGCTTTCTTT.